These 18 T cell receptor beta chains came from one sample sequenced in a study of blood T cell repertoires in COVID-19. Repertoires were generated with immunoSEQ multiplex PCR, while TCRdb's copy carries only in-frame clones and drops some. Here the sample spans about 110,000 clones, 85% to 90% being singletons. Sequenced: peripheral blood. The receptors were sampled from a woman aged 45-65 years with acute or convalescent COVID-19.

Points on this clone: A junction boundary mismatches the germline segment, possibly from a read error. The chain combines TRBV7-2 with TRBJ1-4; 8 bases line up with TRBD1. CDR3 length: 13 amino acids. Germline V CDR1 and CDR2: SGHTA, FQGNSA. CDR3 loop: CASSLTGVGVFLF. CDR3 sequence (DNA): TGTGCCAGCAGCTTGACAGGGGTGGGCGTTTTCTTGTTT.

The V and J genes are TRBV19 and TRBJ1-5; D might be TRBD1 (6 bases). The germline V gene encodes CDR1 LNHDA and CDR2 SQIVND (reference sequence). CDR3 length: 14 residues. V lost 7 bases, J lost 4 bases, and 14 bases lay in between. CDR3: CASTLRDTNQPQHF. The CDR3 DNA sequence: TGTGCCAGTACGCTACGGGACACTAATCAGCCCCAGCATTTT.

Here the CDR3 reads CASSLQISTDTQYF. The CDR3 region has the DNA TGTGCCAGCAGCTTGCAGATTAGCACAGATACGCAGTATTTT. This chain connects TRBV7-2 to TRBJ2-3, with D hard to call. Trimming left V 3 bases short and J 0 bases short, with 7 bases between. Per germline, CDR1 SGHTA and CDR2 FQGNSA. This CDR3 spans 14 amino acids.

This sequence joins TRBV10-3 and TRBJ2-1; 8 bases agree with TRBD2. V lost 6 bases and J lost 2; bases outside the gene matches: 15. The CDR3 has 18 amino acids. CDR1 and CDR2 (germline): ENHRY, SYGVKD. The CDR3 bases are TGTGCCATCAGCCCCCCGGGGCCAGCGGGAGAAGCCTACAATGAGCAGTTCTTC. Translated: CAISPPGPAGEAYNEQFF.

This clone was seen a single time. V gene TRBV7-2 combines with J gene TRBJ1-1; TRBD1 agrees at 7 bases. The CDR3 extends over 14 amino acids. The germline gives CDR1 SGHTA, CDR2 FQGNSA. V was pared by 0 bases and J by 11 bases, with 9 bases of the junction left unmatched. The CDR3 here is CASSLALRQGVAFF. CDR3 nucleotides: TGTGCCAGCAGCTTAGCGCTAAGACAGGGAGTGGCTTTCTTT.

The chain recombines TRBV7-2 with TRBJ2-1; maybe TRBD2 (5 bases). Germline lookup yields CDR1 SGHTA and CDR2 FQGNSA. The CDR3 runs 14 residues. Trimming stripped 5 bases from V and 8 bases from J, with 16 bases between. CDR3 coding DNA: TGTGCCAGCAGCCGGGGTTCCTCGGAGGATGAGCAGTTCTTC. This translates into CASSRGSSEDEQFF.

The chain is built from TRBV9 and TRBJ1-1; D may be TRBD1 (5 bases). CDR1 is SGDLS, CDR2 YYNGEE, per germline. The CDR3 totals 13 residues. V gave up 4 bases and J gave up 1 base, with 8 bases separating them. CDR3 DNA: TGTGCCAGCAGCCGTGACAGGAACACTGAAGCTTTCTTT. It encodes CASSRDRNTEAFF.

The rearrangement joins TRBV18 to TRBJ1-1; 10 positions agree with TRBD1. The CDR3 runs to 14 residues. CDR1 and CDR2 (germline): KGHSH, LQKENI. J lost 6 bases, V lost 2 bases, and 3 bases had no gene match. CDR3 loop: CASSPGTGVAEAFF. For the CDR3, the DNA is TGTGCCAGCTCACCAGGGACAGGGGTGGCTGAAGCTTTCTTT.

The J gene is TRBJ1-1, the V gene TRBV29-1; D is unresolved. Trimming cost V 3 bases and J 4 bases, with 15 bases left between them. CDR1 is SQVTM, CDR2 ANQGSEA, per germline. The CDR3 is 14 residues long. CDR3 sequence reads: CSVESGGEGTEAFF. The DNA for the CDR3 is TGCAGCGTTGAGAGCGGCGGTGAAGGCACTGAAGCTTTCTTT.

The chain joins TRBV5-1 to TRBJ2-2; D gene uncertain. The CDR3 length is 18 residues. The V gene's germline CDR1 is SGHRS and CDR2 YFSETQ. Deletions cut 1 base from V and 1 base from J, with 17 bases between. The CDR3 sequence: CASSLLTPPSLNTGELFF. The CDR3 DNA sequence: TGCGCCAGCAGCTTGCTTACTCCTCCAAGTTTGAACACCGGGGAGCTGTTTTTT.

The genes are TRBV6-1 and TRBJ2-7, with 7 bases matching TRBD2. Germline V gene sequence: CDR1 MNHNS, CDR2 SASEGT. This CDR3 is 14 amino acids long. After removal of 3 bases from V and 3 bases from J, the junction contained 5 bases not matched to a gene. The CDR3 sequence is CASSDRREGYEQYF. The CDR3 region has the DNA TGTGCCAGCAGTGACCGGAGGGAGGGCTACGAGCAGTACTTC.

V usage is TRBV6-6 and J usage is TRBJ2-7, with 12 bases aligning to TRBD2. The CDR3 consists of 14 residues. CDR1 is MNHNY and CDR2 is SVGAGI in the germline V gene (reference sequence). V trimming: 9 bases; J trimming: 1 base; junction bases outside the gene matches: 4. CDR3 DNA: TGTGCCAGTCTAGCGGGAGGGGGATCCTACGAGCAGTACTTC. Protein: CASLAGGGSYEQYF.

The chain is built from TRBV5-1 and TRBJ2-7, with a weak D call TRBD1 (6 bases). The CDR3 totals 16 residues. The germline V gene encodes CDR1 SGHRS and CDR2 YFSETQ. With 4 bases removed from V and 1 base from J, the gap between germline ends came to 18 bases. The DNA of the CDR3 is TGCGCCAGCAGCACACTAGGACAGTCAGGGTCCTACGAGCAGTACTTC. Translating gives CASSTLGQSGSYEQYF.

The gene calls are TRBV6-6 and TRBJ2-7; 9 bases map to TRBD1. CDR1 and CDR2 from the germline V gene are MNHNY and SVGAGI (reference sequence). J lost 2 bases, V lost 0 bases, and 2 bases had no gene match. The CDR3 length is 15 residues. The DNA for the CDR3 is TGTGCCAGCAGTTACTCAGGACAGGGGCCCTACGAGCAGTACTTC. Amino acids: CASSYSGQGPYEQYF.

This clone was observed a single time. This chain connects TRBV19 to TRBJ2-3; 8 bases are a match to TRBD1. Looked up from germline, CDR1 is LNHDA and CDR2 is SQIVND (reference sequence). The CDR3 extends over 15 amino acids. After removal of 4 bases from V and 5 bases from J, the junction contained 8 bases not matched to a gene. In nucleotides, the CDR3 is TGTGCCAGTAGTAAGAGCCAGGGGGCTTTAGATACGCAGTATTTT. Its protein product is CASSKSQGALDTQYF.

The chain couples TRBV19 to TRBJ2-1; 9 nucleotides agree with TRBD2. The CDR3 consists of 15 residues. V was pared by 6 bases and J by 4 bases, with 7 bases of the junction left unmatched. Germline V gives CDR1 LNHDA, CDR2 SQIVND (reference sequence). This CDR3 reads CASRQSSGRYNEQFF. The CDR3 DNA follows: TGTGCCAGTAGACAGTCCAGCGGGAGGTACAATGAGCAGTTCTTC.

The chain combines TRBV5-1 with TRBJ2-1, with a possible D match to TRBD2 (6 bases). The V end was cut by 0 bases, the J end by 0 bases, with 10 bases between. Germline values: CDR1 SGHRS, CDR2 YFSETQ. This CDR3 is 16 amino acids long. This chain's CDR3 is CASSLGAGSSYNEQFF. CDR3 in DNA: TGCGCCAGCAGCTTGGGGGCCGGGAGCTCCTACAATGAGCAGTTCTTC.

The J gene is TRBJ1-2, the V gene TRBV19; 9 bases map to TRBD1. This CDR3 comprises 13 residues. Germline V lookup: CDR1 LNHDA, CDR2 SQIVND (reference sequence). With 3 bases clipped from V and 5 bases from J, the junction kept 1 base outside the gene matches. CDR3 nucleotide sequence: TGTGCCAGTAGTATCGGACAGGGGTATGGCTACACCTTC. Protein sequence: CASSIGQGYGYTF. Variable domain in full (rest from reference TRBV19 and TRBJ1-2): DGGITQSPKYLFRKEGQNVTLSCEQNLNHDAMYWYRQDPGQGLRLIYYSQIVNDFQKGDIAEGYSVSREKKESFPLTVTSAQKNPTAFYLCASSIGQGYGYTFGSGTRLTVV.